This TCR beta chain was sequenced in a study of blood T cell repertoires in COVID-19 (dated by TCRdb to about 2020). For context, the study as a whole: Samples covering the acute and convalescent phases of COVID-19 were provided by collaborators in the United States, Italy and Spain. The prospective study material was composed of cDNA or gDNA derived from T cells, B-cell-depleted T cells, or PBMCs. The dataset comprised deeply sampled blood TCRbeta repertoires from subjects exposed to, actively infected with, or recovered from COVID-19. A freely available public database, intended as a resource for researchers studying the immune response to SARS-CoV-2, is where the repertoires were released. The samples were drawn from two sources: the first 160 participants of the ongoing ImmuneRACE study, and 1,000 to 1,500 subjects contributed by 6 global collaborators. Sample metadata almost always included a de-identified subject ID, COVID-19 status, age in years and sex. Where HLA class I and class II types were available, the types were taken from metadata supplied by the sample provider, not from assay-based typing. What the study reported, not specific to this receptor: How much clinical and demographic metadata was included differed by source and by participant, and the metadata was provided uncurated.

CDR1 and CDR2 were assigned from the germline V gene as SGHRS and YFSETQ. Counted from cysteine to phenylalanine, this CDR3 has 14 amino acids. Only the CDR3 portion is preserved as DNA: 42 bases, with reading frame beginning at the first base. V is cut back by 4 bases and J by 3 bases, with 6 bases in the junction unmatched. TCRbeta CDR3 regions were amplified from genomic DNA by means of the immunoSEQ Assay, a bias-controlled multiplex PCR. The study's processing was this. The number of nucleated cells in each sample was estimated by amplification of reference gene primers within the assay. To quantify the absolute abundance of each unique TCRbeta CDR3 rearrangement, sequence reads were collapsed and filtered. For each sample, productive Simpson clonality was calculated as the square root of Simpson's diversity index over productive rearrangements. TCRdb limited this immuneACCESS table to in-frame rearrangements with V and J called. A share of clones is missing; checked studies link under half to unresolved V genes, and the rest is unexplained. V and J calls and clone size follow that table, whereas D and trimming were derived from the DNA. Present in this sample are approximately 150,000 clones, over 80% of which were seen just once. Over 10% of the sample is held by the ten biggest clonotypes.

A second Seattle source provided samples from volunteer blood donors who had recovered from COVID-19. Whole blood was collected in K2EDTA tubes by collaborating institutions according to the institutions' own protocols. For TCRbeta analysis, collaborators shipped samples in one of three forms: frozen whole blood, isolated PBMCs, or DNA extracted from either of those sample types. Concerning this clone itself: Which antigen it targets is not known. Base qualities are not at hand, and no much larger clone is one base apart.

The sequence was obtained from a man in his 70s who had recovered from COVID-19. Recombination joined TRBV5-1 with TRBJ2-7, and 8 junction bases match TRBD1. Sequenced sample: peripheral blood. The nucleotide sequence is TGCGCCAGCAGCACCGGACAGGGAGGCTACGAGCAGTACTTC. Its translation reads: CASSTGQGGYEQYF.